Shown below are 27 T cell receptor beta chains from a single sample sequenced in a study of regulatory T cells in long-lasting Graves disease. Through Arm-PCR of CDR3 regions and iRepertoire HTBI primers, TCR beta libraries were built. TCRdb independently ran MiXCR on the multiplex PCR reads; one entry per CDR3 protein. The sample has a few hundred thousand distinct CDR3 sequences, about 22% seen once. The time point: persistent/refractory GD, antithyroid drugs over 5 years with positive TRAb. The authors made the TCR library using RNA they extracted from PBMCs. This sample comprised peripheral blood mononuclear cells (PBMCs), obtained when the disease was refractory, from a patient treated with antithyroid drugs. The receptors come from a female donor with Graves disease.

This clonotype was observed at least ten times. This chain uses TRBV28 with TRBJ2-7; 8 bases are a match to TRBD2. Germline V gives CDR1 MDHEN, CDR2 SYDVKM. J lost 4 bases, V lost 6 bases, and 5 bases had no gene match. CDR3 size: 13 residues. CDR3 sequence (DNA): TGTGCCAGCAGACCGGGGGGGCGGTACGAGCAGTACTTC. It specifies CASRPGGRYEQYF.

This clonotype was counted ten times or more. This chain links TRBV12-3 or TRBV12-4 with TRBJ1-2; D unresolved. The CDR3 runs 14 residues. Trimming took 2 bases from V and 10 from J, leaving 17 bases between them. The CDR3 DNA sequence: TGTGCCAGCAGTTTATCGGGCAGAGGGCGTCTCTACACCTTC. Encoded protein: CASSLSGRGRLYTF.

The chain couples TRBV10-2 to TRBJ1-1; D call uncertain. CDR1 is WSHSY, CDR2 SAAADI, per germline. Trimming pared 7 bases from V and 1 base from J, leaving 13 bases between. The CDR3 is made up of 14 amino acids. This CDR3 is CASTFGGPNTEAFF. CDR3 coding DNA: TGCGCCAGCACCTTTGGAGGCCCGAACACTGAAGCTTTCTTT.

This clonotype turned up a few times. The rearrangement joins TRBV30 to TRBJ2-5, with D possibly TRBD2 on 6 matching bases. CDR1 and CDR2 (germline): GTSNPN, SVGIG (reference sequence). The CDR3 has 17 amino acids. Trimming left V 0 bases short and J 1 base short, with 18 bases between. The CDR3 region has the DNA TGTGCCTGGAGTGTACTTAAGGGAGGCCTCATCCAAGAGACCCAGTACTTC. Translating gives CAWSVLKGGLIQETQYF.

The chain carries TRBV12-3 or TRBV12-4 and TRBJ2-7; possible D gene TRBD1, 7 bases. Deletions cut 5 bases from V and 4 bases from J, with 15 bases between. The CDR3 is 14 amino acids. The CDR3 sequence: CASSHTSGGYEQYF. The CDR3 DNA is TGTGCCAGCAGTCACACCTCAGGGGGGTACGAGCAGTACTTC.

The chain has TRBV20-1 and TRBJ1-6, with D uncertain. The germline CDR1 and CDR2 sequences are DFQATT and SNEGSKA (reference sequence). This CDR3 region has 14 residues. V dropped 0 bases and J dropped 6 bases, with 9 bases sitting between them. The CDR3 coding sequence is TGCAGTGCTAGAGACAGCCTCATTAATTCACCCCTCCACTTT. It codes for CSARDSLINSPLHF.

The table lists this clonotype with many counts. This chain connects TRBV9 to TRBJ1-2, with D possibly TRBD1 on 6 matching bases. The V end was cut by 0 bases, the J end by 6 bases, with 9 bases between. CDR1 and CDR2 from the germline V gene are SGDLS and YYNGEE. This CDR3 is 13 amino acids long. The CDR3 DNA sequence: TGTGCCAGCAGCGTAGGTGGACAGAATGGCTACACCTTC. This encodes CASSVGGQNGYTF.

In its sample, this clonotype was seen many times. The chain employs TRBV12-3 or TRBV12-4 and TRBJ2-7; 8 nucleotides line up with TRBD1. The V and J ends lost 1 base and 3 bases, in that order; junction bases with no gene match: 5. The CDR3 contains 15 residues. CDR3 amino acids: CASSLGDRSLYEQYF. The CDR3 region has the DNA TGTGCCAGCAGTTTAGGGGACAGGTCTCTCTACGAGCAGTACTTC.

The rearrangement uses TRBV30 and TRBJ1-5; D might be TRBD1 (6 bases). This CDR3 is built from 14 residues. The germline V gene encodes CDR1 GTSNPN and CDR2 SVGIG (reference sequence). Trimming shortened V by 2 bases and J by 4 bases, and 12 bases separated the two germline ends. The CDR3 DNA follows: TGTGCCTGGAGTCCAACAGGGCTTAATCAGCCCCAGCATTTT. Protein sequence: CAWSPTGLNQPQHF.

The gene calls are TRBV4-3 and TRBJ2-2; TRBD1 matches 8 bases. V was pared by 0 bases and J by 7 bases, with 7 bases of the junction left unmatched. The CDR3 has 16 amino acids. Germline values: CDR1 LGHNA, CDR2 YSLEER. DNA of the CDR3: TGCGCCAGCAGCCAAGACCGGACAGGGAGAGGCGGGGAGCTGTTTTTT. Translated: CASSQDRTGRGGELFF.

This chain connects TRBV4-3 to TRBJ2-3; no clear D. V was shortened by 0 bases and J by 4 bases, with 8 bases between the two germline ends. The CDR3 is 14 residues long. Germline V gene data show CDR1 as LGHNA and CDR2 as YSLEER. CDR3: CASSQDGGSDTQYF. CDR3 coding DNA: TGCGCCAGCAGCCAAGATGGTGGGTCAGATACGCAGTATTTT.

The V and J genes are TRBV28 and TRBJ1-1, with unresolved D. V was clipped by 6 bases and J by 6 bases, with 5 bases between them. The CDR3 loop spans 10 amino acids. Germline V lookup: CDR1 MDHEN, CDR2 SYDVKM. CDR3 sequence reads: CASRAAEAFF. Here the CDR3 DNA reads TGTGCCAGCAGGGCCGCTGAAGCTTTCTTT.

This clonotype was picked up many times. This chain links TRBV27 with TRBJ1-6, with 8 bases lining up with TRBD1. The ends lost 4 bases at V and 7 bases at J; junction bases unmatched: 9. Germline-derived CDR1 and CDR2 are MNHEY and SMNVEV (reference sequence). The CDR3 length is 16 residues. For the CDR3, the DNA is TGTGCCAGCAGTTCCCCATCTACAGGGGGGAATTCACCCCTCCACTTT. This sequence encodes CASSSPSTGGNSPLHF.

This clonotype was seen a few times. The genes are TRBV20-1 and TRBJ1-1, with D perhaps TRBD1 (5 bases). CDR3 length: 17 residues. Germline assignment: CDR1 DFQATT and CDR2 SNEGSKA (reference sequence). V lost 0 bases and J lost 1, with 18 bases in between. CDR3 sequence: CSARDGKGTLTNTEAFF. In DNA form, the CDR3 reads TGCAGTGCTAGAGATGGGAAAGGGACCCTAACGAACACTGAAGCTTTCTTT.

The V and J genes are TRBV6-2 or TRBV6-3 and TRBJ1-6; 8 nucleotides agree with TRBD1. This CDR3 contains 13 residues. Per the germline V gene, CDR1 is MNHEY and CDR2 is SVGEGT. V was clipped by 6 bases and J by 11 bases; unmatched bases: 6. This chain's CDR3 is CASRDREGAPLHF. The DNA of the CDR3 is TGTGCCAGCAGGGACAGGGAAGGGGCACCCCTCCACTTT.

The chain employs TRBV10-3 and TRBJ1-2; D remains ambiguous. V lost 5 bases and J lost 2, with 9 bases in between. This CDR3 has 13 residues. Per germline, CDR1 ENHRY and CDR2 SYGVKD. DNA of the CDR3: TGTGCCATCAGTCAGACAAGGAACTATGGCTACACCTTC. Translating it yields CAISQTRNYGYTF.

This chain links TRBV11-3 with TRBJ1-1, with D possibly matching TRBD1 (5 bases). Trimming shortened V by 1 base and J by 6 bases, and 9 bases separated the two germline ends. The length of the CDR3 is 13 residues. Germline lookup yields CDR1 SGHNT and CDR2 YENEEA. CDR3 nucleotide sequence: TGTGCCAGCAGCTTAGGGGAGACAGCTGAAGCTTTCTTT. It encodes CASSLGETAEAFF. The full variable domain, rest sourced from reference TRBV11-3 and TRBJ1-1, is EAGVVQSPRYKIIEKKQPVAFWCNPISGHNTLYWYLQNLGQGPELLIRYENEEAVDDSQLPKDRFSAERLKGVDSTLKIQPAELGDSAVYLCASSLGETAEAFFGQGTRLTVV.

V and J are TRBV7-9 and TRBJ2-7, with 14 bases identical to TRBD2. With V trimmed by 1 base and J by 2 bases, 7 bases remained unmatched. Germline CDR1 SEHNR, CDR2 FQNEAQ (reference sequence). The CDR3 contains 18 residues. CDR3 protein: CASSLGKGLAGDAYEQYF. For the CDR3, the DNA is TGTGCCAGCAGCTTAGGGAAGGGACTAGCGGGAGACGCCTACGAGCAGTACTTC.

This clonotype was counted many times. V usage is TRBV3-1 and J usage is TRBJ1-5; D unclear. Germline CDR1 and CDR2: LGHDT and YNNKEL (reference sequence). Trimming took 2 bases from V and 5 from J, leaving 7 bases between them. This CDR3 region has 13 residues. The CDR3 DNA is TGTGCCAGCAGCCAAATGGGCGATCAGCCCCAGCATTTT. It translates to CASSQMGDQPQHF. Full variable domain (remainder filled in from reference TRBV3-1 and TRBJ1-5): DTAVSQTPKYLVTQMGNDKSIKCEQNLGHDTMYWYKQDSKKFLKIMFSYNNKELIINETVPNRFSPKSPDKAHLNLHINSLELGDSAVYFCASSQMGDQPQHFGDGTRLSIL.

This clonotype was detected a few times. The J gene is TRBJ1-2, the V gene TRBV7-8; 7 positions agree with TRBD1. The CDR3 length is 18 residues. Germline assignment: CDR1 SGHVS and CDR2 FQNEAQ. V was clipped by 1 base and J by 4 bases; unmatched bases: 15. Here the CDR3 DNA reads TGTGCCAGCAGCTTAGTCCCCACACCCAGGACAGGCCTCTATGGCTACACCTTC. It encodes CASSLVPTPRTGLYGYTF.

This clonotype occurred many times. The chain is built from TRBV6-5 and TRBJ1-1, with D uncertain. The V end was cut by 3 bases, the J end by 9 bases, with 14 bases between. CDR1 and CDR2 (germline): MNHEY, SVGAGI. The CDR3 sequence is 13 residues long. For the CDR3, the DNA is TGTGCCAGCAGTTATCGCGCGCAGAGGCAAGCTTTCTTT. It specifies CASSYRAQRQAFF.

This clonotype was detected ten times or more. The gene calls are TRBV12-3 or TRBV12-4 and TRBJ1-2, with D possibly being TRBD1 (5 bases). The CDR3 has 16 amino acids. Deletions cut 6 bases from V and 3 bases from J, with 20 bases between. The CDR3 bases are TGTGCCAGCAGCTCGTTTCGCCGTTCAGGGTACTATGGCTACACCTTC. Residues: CASSSFRRSGYYGYTF.

For the CDR3, the DNA is TGTGCCAGCAGAGCAACCGCTACGCAGTATTTT. Translation: CASRATATQYF. The J gene is TRBJ2-3, the V gene TRBV12-3 or TRBV12-4, with D uncertain. Trimming pared 6 bases from V and 8 bases from J, leaving 9 bases between. The length of the CDR3 is 11 residues.

This clonotype was seen more than once but under ten times. The chain links TRBV14 to TRBJ2-7; possible D gene TRBD1, 6 bases. Per the germline V gene, CDR1 is SGHDN and CDR2 is FVKESK. Trimming shortened V by 4 bases and J by 5 bases, and 18 bases separated the two germline ends. This CDR3 contains 15 residues. The DNA of the CDR3 is TGTGCCAGCAGCCCACCGTCAGCAGGGGTGAACGAGCAGTACTTC. Amino acids: CASSPPSAGVNEQYF.

This clonotype was observed once. The chain links TRBV4-3 to TRBJ1-4; D ambiguous. Trimming removed 0 bases at V and 8 bases at J, with 22 bases between. Germline V lookup: CDR1 LGHNA, CDR2 YSLEER. This CDR3 spans 18 amino acids. The CDR3 sequence: CASSQDTARERPSEKLFF. The CDR3 nucleotides read TGCGCCAGCAGCCAAGACACCGCCAGAGAGAGGCCCTCGGAAAAACTGTTTTTT.

Only a few counts were recorded for this clonotype. This chain links TRBV13 with TRBJ2-2, with TRBD1 as a possible D gene (5 bases). The CDR3 contains 14 residues. The V and J ends lost 4 bases and 3 bases respectively, with 9 bases between them. Germline CDR1 is PRHDT and CDR2 is FYEKMQ (reference sequence). The CDR3, as DNA: TGTGCCAGCAGCTACAGGTCTCACACCGGGGAGCTGTTTTTT. Translating gives CASSYRSHTGELFF.

The chain recombines TRBV18 with TRBJ1-2; D perhaps matches TRBD1 (5 bases). Trimming took off 1 base at V and 1 base at J, with 10 bases between the two ends. Germline V gives CDR1 KGHSH, CDR2 LQKENI. This CDR3 is built from 15 residues. CDR3 in amino acids: CASSPQAGFNYGYTF. As DNA, the CDR3 is TGTGCCAGCTCACCACAGGCAGGGTTTAACTATGGCTACACCTTC.